Below, 5 T cell receptor beta chains from the same sample are listed, as sequenced in a study of Graves' ophthalmopathy and Graves' hyperthyroidism. Researchers took RNA transcripts and amplified TCR beta CDR3 regions from them. HTBI-primed RT-PCR formed the first round, and a multiplex PCR formed the second. TCRdb reanalysed the multiplex PCR reads using MiXCR and keeps one entry per CDR3 protein. The sample lists 200,000 to 250,000 distinct CDR3 sequences; around 45% were seen once. The sequenced sample was peripheral blood. These receptors were collected from an adult man with Graves' ophthalmopathy.

This clonotype occurred a few times. The chain is built from TRBV9 and TRBJ2-6; weak D call: TRBD1 (6 bases). This CDR3 comprises 18 residues. V lost 0 bases and J lost 0, with 13 bases in between. The germline gives CDR1 SGDLS, CDR2 YYNGEE. The CDR3: CASSVGDRRNSGANVLTF. The DNA for the CDR3 is TGTGCCAGCAGCGTAGGCGACAGGCGAAACTCTGGGGCCAACGTCCTGACTTTC.

This clonotype has only a few counts. The J gene is TRBJ2-3, the V gene TRBV7-2, with a possible D match to TRBD2 (6 bases). V dropped 3 bases and J dropped 6 bases, with 16 bases sitting between them. The germline CDR1 and CDR2 sequences are SGHTA and FQGNSA. The CDR3 is 15 residues long. DNA of the CDR3: TGTGCCAGCAGCTTTTACGGAGGGCGCGGGGATACGCAGTATTTT. Protein product: CASSFYGGRGDTQYF.

This clonotype was recorded at least ten times. V and J are TRBV12-3 or TRBV12-4 and TRBJ2-7, with D uncertain. CDR3 length: 12 amino acids. The germline V and J ends were trimmed by 6 bases and 0 bases, with 6 bases remaining between them. The CDR3 loop is CASSSLSYEQYF. Written as DNA, the CDR3 is TGTGCCAGCAGCTCCCTCTCCTACGAGCAGTACTTC.

A few counts support this clonotype. The rearrangement joins TRBV6-6 to TRBJ1-5; 7 nucleotides match TRBD1. Germline CDR1 reads MNHNY; CDR2 reads SVGAGI (reference sequence). With 6 bases clipped from V and 2 bases from J, the junction kept 10 bases outside the gene matches. The CDR3 is made up of 16 amino acids. This chain's CDR3 is CASSQDPGQRNQPQHF. In DNA, the CDR3 is TGTGCCAGCAGCCAAGATCCGGGACAGCGCAATCAGCCCCAGCATTTT.

The V gene is TRBV7-3, the J gene TRBJ1-4, with D maybe TRBD1 (5 bases). V was trimmed by 5 bases and J by 7 bases, leaving 14 bases between them. The CDR3 spans 14 residues. Germline loops: CDR1 SGHTA, CDR2 FQGTGA. The CDR3 is CASSPDGGSEKLFF. CDR3 coding DNA: TGTGCCAGCAGCCCGGATGGGGGGAGTGAAAAACTGTTTTTT.